The rows below give T cell receptor beta chains drawn from one sample of a study of blood T cells in healthy people across ages. TCRdb reprocessed the 5' RACE reads via MiXCR and lists one record per CDR3 protein. The sample holds about a million distinct CDR3 sequences, roughly half seen once. The material sequenced was blood. The source of these receptors is a woman aged 60-70 years in good health. CDR3s include the opening cysteine and the closing phenylalanine or tryptophan. D genes are given only for firm matches. Clone size is given for some rows only: seen once, a few or many times, or a class if the clone is expanded.

D gene: -; clone size: many; V gene: TRBV14; J gene: TRBJ2-4; CDR3 DNA: TGTGCCAGCAGCCAAGATGGCAGGCTAGCCAAAAACATTCAGTACTTC; CDR3 protein: CASSQDGRLAKNIQYF
D gene: TRBD2; clone size: -; V gene: TRBV20-1; J gene: TRBJ2-3; CDR3 DNA: TGCAGTGCTAGAGTGTGGAGACTAGCGGGGCAGGAGGAGACAGATACGCAGTATTTT; CDR3 protein: CSARVWRLAGQEETDTQYF
D gene: TRBD2; clone size: -; V gene: TRBV4-2; J gene: TRBJ2-7; CDR3 DNA: TGTGCCAGCAGCCACCCTAGCGGGAGGGCCCTCTACAATGAGCAGTACTTC; CDR3 protein: CASSHPSGRALYNEQYF
D gene: -; clone size: -; V gene: TRBV12-3/TRBV12-4; J gene: TRBJ2-5; CDR3 DNA: TGTGCCAGCAGTTTTATCATCGGGGTTTGGGAGACCCAGTACTTC; CDR3 protein: CASSFIIGVWETQYF
D gene: -; clone size: -; V gene: TRBV27; J gene: TRBJ1-5; CDR3 DNA: TGTGCCAGCAGGCCTGGGGGGGTGGGGTATGGCAATCAGCCCCAGCATTTT; CDR3 protein: CASRPGGVGYGNQPQHF
D gene: TRBD2; clone size: few; V gene: TRBV29-1; J gene: TRBJ2-4; CDR3 DNA: TGCAGCGTTGTAAACCTGGGACTAGCGGGCGGAAACATTCAGTACTTC; CDR3 protein: CSVVNLGLAGGNIQYF
D gene: TRBD1; clone size: few; V gene: TRBV13; J gene: TRBJ1-2; CDR3 DNA: TGTGCCAGCAGCCTTCGGACAGGGGGCGCCTATGGCTACACCTTC; CDR3 protein: CASSLRTGGAYGYTF
D gene: -; clone size: -; V gene: TRBV11-2; J gene: TRBJ2-4; CDR3 DNA: TGTGCCAGCAGCTTAGATCGAATGGATAACATTCAGTACTTC; CDR3 protein: CASSLDRMDNIQYF
D gene: -; clone size: -; V gene: TRBV11-2; J gene: TRBJ2-3; CDR3 DNA: TGTGCCAGCAGGCCCAGCGGCTATACGCAGTATTTT; CDR3 protein: CASRPSGYTQYF
D gene: -; clone size: -; V gene: TRBV4-2; J gene: TRBJ2-4; CDR3 DNA: TGTGCCAGCAGCCAAGCGGCAGGCGTGGGGGACATTCAGTACTTC; CDR3 protein: CASSQAAGVGDIQYF
D gene: TRBD1; clone size: -; V gene: TRBV7-9; J gene: TRBJ2-4; CDR3 DNA: TGTGCCAGCAGTTTATCGGGACAGTCGCTAGCCAAAAACATTCAGTACTTC; CDR3 protein: CASSLSGQSLAKNIQYF
D gene: TRBD2; clone size: -; V gene: TRBV4-1; J gene: TRBJ2-7; CDR3 DNA: TGCGCCAGCAGCCAAATACCGGGACTAGCGGTCTACGAGCAGTACTTC; CDR3 protein: CASSQIPGLAVYEQYF
D gene: TRBD2; clone size: few; V gene: TRBV6-1; J gene: TRBJ2-3; CDR3 DNA: TGTGCCACTCAGCGGGAATTATACTCTAGCACAGATACGCAGTATTTT; CDR3 protein: CATQRELYSSTDTQYF
D gene: -; clone size: -; V gene: TRBV12-3/TRBV12-4; J gene: TRBJ1-4; CDR3 DNA: TGTGCCAGCAGGGGACTGGAGGAAAAACTGTTTTTT; CDR3 protein: CASRGLEEKLFF
D gene: -; clone size: -; V gene: TRBV27; J gene: TRBJ2-6; CDR3 DNA: TGTGCCAGCAGTGAGGGGGACTTTTACTCCCTCTCTGGGGCCAACGTCCTGACTTTC; CDR3 protein: CASSEGDFYSLSGANVLTF
D gene: -; clone size: once; V gene: TRBV27; J gene: TRBJ1-5; CDR3 DNA: TGTGCCAGCAGTTTCACCCCGGGCCTCAATCAGCCCCAGCATTTT; CDR3 protein: CASSFTPGLNQPQHF
D gene: TRBD2; clone size: -; V gene: TRBV7-2; J gene: TRBJ2-2; CDR3 DNA: TGTGCCAGCAGCTACTACCGGACTAGCAACACCGGGGAGCTGTTTTTT; CDR3 protein: CASSYYRTSNTGELFF
D gene: TRBD2; clone size: few; V gene: TRBV18; J gene: TRBJ2-5; CDR3 DNA: TGTGCCAGCTCACGGGTCGGTCCGGGACTAGCGGGGAACCAAGAGACCCAGTACTTC; CDR3 protein: CASSRVGPGLAGNQETQYF
D gene: TRBD2; clone size: many; V gene: TRBV6-2/TRBV6-3; J gene: TRBJ2-7; CDR3 DNA: TGTGCCAGCAGAAGCGGGGGGGGAGGCTCCTACGAGCAGTACTTC; CDR3 protein: CASRSGGGGSYEQYF
D gene: TRBD2; clone size: -; V gene: TRBV9; J gene: TRBJ2-5; CDR3 DNA: TGTGCCAGCAGCGTAGGAGGTAGCGGGACCCAAGAGACCCAGTACTTC; CDR3 protein: CASSVGGSGTQETQYF
D gene: TRBD1; clone size: few; V gene: TRBV6-2/TRBV6-3; J gene: TRBJ2-1; CDR3 DNA: TGTGCCAGCAGTTACTCTTATGGGACAGGATTGGGCAATGAGCAGTTCTTC; CDR3 protein: CASSYSYGTGLGNEQFF
D gene: TRBD1; clone size: -; V gene: TRBV4-3; J gene: TRBJ1-2; CDR3 DNA: TGCGCCAGCAGCGGCCGGGGACAGGGCGCCCTTGACTATGGCTACACCTTC; CDR3 protein: CASSGRGQGALDYGYTF
D gene: -; clone size: few; V gene: TRBV29-1; J gene: TRBJ2-3; CDR3 DNA: TGCAGTTCCGGGCAGCTCATATCTGGGGATACGCAGTATTTT; CDR3 protein: CSSGQLISGDTQYF
D gene: TRBD1; clone size: -; V gene: TRBV5-1; J gene: TRBJ1-1; CDR3 DNA: TGCGCCGGACAGGGGGCGCGAACTGAAGCTTTCTTT; CDR3 protein: CAGQGARTEAFF
D gene: -; clone size: -; V gene: TRBV16; J gene: TRBJ1-2; CDR3 DNA: TGTGCCAGCAGCCAATTACCGATGAGAGGGACTCAAACTTATGGCTACACCTTC; CDR3 protein: CASSQLPMRGTQTYGYTF
D gene: -; clone size: few; V gene: TRBV7-9; J gene: TRBJ2-3; CDR3 DNA: TGTGCCAGCAGCCCGGAGGGGGTGAGAGCGGATACGCAGTATTTT; CDR3 protein: CASSPEGVRADTQYF
D gene: -; clone size: -; V gene: TRBV3-1; J gene: TRBJ2-1; CDR3 DNA: TGTGCCAGCAGCCCCCGGGATTTTTTTTACTCCTACAATGAGCAGTTCTTC; CDR3 protein: CASSPRDFFYSYNEQFF
D gene: -; clone size: -; V gene: TRBV15; J gene: TRBJ2-7; CDR3 DNA: TGTGCCACCAGCAGAGATCTTCGGCAGGGCCCCTACGAGCAGTACTTC; CDR3 protein: CATSRDLRQGPYEQYF
D gene: TRBD2; clone size: -; V gene: TRBV7-9; J gene: TRBJ2-1; CDR3 DNA: TGTGCCAGCCTTAGCGGGAGGAATTCCAATGAGCAGTTCTTC; CDR3 protein: CASLSGRNSNEQFF
D gene: -; clone size: few; V gene: TRBV29-1; J gene: TRBJ2-1; CDR3 DNA: TGCAGCGTTGAAAGAGGGCCAGGTTATAACAATGAGCAGTTCTTC; CDR3 protein: CSVERGPGYNNEQFF
D gene: TRBD1; clone size: few; V gene: TRBV6-2/TRBV6-3; J gene: TRBJ2-1; CDR3 DNA: TGTGCCAGCAGAATCCTGCCGGGACAGGGTCTCAATGAGCAGTTCTTC; CDR3 protein: CASRILPGQGLNEQFF
D gene: -; clone size: -; V gene: TRBV7-6; J gene: TRBJ2-1; CDR3 DNA: TGTGCCAGCAGCTCGGACGGGATGACCGACAATGAGCAGTTCTTC; CDR3 protein: CASSSDGMTDNEQFF
D gene: -; clone size: few; V gene: TRBV4-1; J gene: TRBJ2-5; CDR3 DNA: TGCGCCAGCAGCCAAGTGGTAGGAGAGACCCAGTACTTC; CDR3 protein: CASSQVVGETQYF
D gene: -; clone size: -; V gene: TRBV15; J gene: TRBJ2-1; CDR3 DNA: TGTGCCACCAGCGGAACAACTAGCTCCTACAATGAGCAGTTCTTC; CDR3 protein: CATSGTTSSYNEQFF
D gene: -; clone size: -; V gene: TRBV20-1; J gene: TRBJ2-4; CDR3 DNA: TGCAGTGCTAGGCTATACGGGTCCGGCGGGCAGTACTTC; CDR3 protein: CSARLYGSGGQYF
D gene: -; clone size: -; V gene: TRBV4-2; J gene: TRBJ2-6; CDR3 DNA: TGTGCCAGCAGCGTGGACCGGAGCTCTGGGGCCAACGTCCTGACTTTC; CDR3 protein: CASSVDRSSGANVLTF
D gene: -; clone size: -; V gene: TRBV28; J gene: TRBJ2-2; CDR3 DNA: TGTGCCATTACCCCCGGGGGCGTCTCGACCGGGGAGCTGTTTTTT; CDR3 protein: CAITPGGVSTGELFF
D gene: TRBD2; clone size: once; V gene: TRBV4-3; J gene: TRBJ2-4; CDR3 DNA: TGCGCCGGCAGCCAAGATCCAGGGGGACTAGCGGGAAACATTCAGTACTTC; CDR3 protein: CAGSQDPGGLAGNIQYF
D gene: TRBD1; clone size: -; V gene: TRBV29-1; J gene: TRBJ1-2; CDR3 DNA: TGCAGCGTTGCGACGGGACAGGGGACCGGCGGTGGCTACACCTTC; CDR3 protein: CSVATGQGTGGGYTF
D gene: -; clone size: -; V gene: TRBV28; J gene: TRBJ2-3; CDR3 DNA: TGTGCCGGCAGTTTATCGCCGGGTGGCGCCTTTTATACGCAGTATTTT; CDR3 protein: CAGSLSPGGAFYTQYF
D gene: -; clone size: -; V gene: TRBV6-6; J gene: TRBJ2-3; CDR3 DNA: TGTGCCAGCAGGCTACCGGCGGGTGTCACAGATACGCAGTATTTT; CDR3 protein: CASRLPAGVTDTQYF
D gene: TRBD1; clone size: -; V gene: TRBV20-1; J gene: TRBJ1-1; CDR3 DNA: TGCAGTGCTAGGCGGTGGGACAGGGGACGGAACACTGAAGCTTTCTTT; CDR3 protein: CSARRWDRGRNTEAFF
D gene: TRBD2; clone size: -; V gene: TRBV28; J gene: TRBJ2-5; CDR3 DNA: TGTGCCAGCAGTCGGACTAGTACTCGCCAAGAGACCCAGTACTTC; CDR3 protein: CASSRTSTRQETQYF
D gene: TRBD2; clone size: few; V gene: TRBV6-2/TRBV6-3; J gene: TRBJ2-7; CDR3 DNA: TGTGCCAGCAGCATAAGCGGGAGTCTCTACGAGCAGTACTTC; CDR3 protein: CASSISGSLYEQYF
D gene: -; clone size: few; V gene: TRBV6-6; J gene: TRBJ2-5; CDR3 DNA: TGTGCCAGCAGTTCCACCCTAGACACCTCGGGGGAGACCCAGTACTTC; CDR3 protein: CASSSTLDTSGETQYF